Below, 5 T cell receptor beta chains from the same sample are listed, as sequenced in a study of T cell repertoires in cytomegalovirus infection. Their antigens remain unidentified. TCRdb fed the reads into MiXCR, producing one record per CDR3 protein. Among approximately 1,000,000 distinct CDR3 sequences listed, more than 25% were seen once. The material sequenced was cultured CD8+ T cells from PBMCs, taken from culture after CMV antigen stimulation. These receptors came from a human donor in good health (CMV status not recorded). Some clones in this sample may be carry-over from other donors' samples.

The gene calls are TRBV12-3 or TRBV12-4 and TRBJ1-3; D call uncertain. The CDR3 is 15 amino acids. Trimming left V 2 bases short and J 0 bases short, with 8 bases between. DNA of the CDR3: TGTGCCAGCAGTTTATGGTCGAGCTCTGGAAACACCATATATTTT. Protein product: CASSLWSSSGNTIYF.

The V and J genes are TRBV2 and TRBJ2-7; possible D gene TRBD2, 6 bases. Deletions cut 4 bases from V and 0 bases from J, with 13 bases between. The CDR3 covers 15 residues. Germline V gene data show CDR1 as SNHLY and CDR2 as FYNNEI. CDR3 sequence reads: CASSGLGGASYEQYF. CDR3 nucleotide sequence: TGTGCCAGCAGTGGCCTCGGCGGGGCCTCCTACGAGCAGTACTTC. The complete variable domain, with remaining parts taken from reference TRBV2 and TRBJ2-7, reads EPEVTQTPSHQVTQMGQEVILRCVPISNHLYFYWYRQILGQKVEFLVSFYNNEISEKSEIFDDQFSVERPDGSNFTLKIRSTKLEDSAMYFCASSGLGGASYEQYFGPGTRLTVT.

The rearrangement links TRBV4-1 to TRBJ2-1, with 9 bases matching TRBD1. From germline, CDR1 is MGHRA and CDR2 YSYEKL. CDR3 length equals 15 residues. V dropped 3 bases and J dropped 7; count of bases not matched to a gene: 7. The CDR3 sequence: CASSHPPGTGNEQFF. The CDR3 nucleotides are TGCGCCAGCAGCCATCCTCCCGGGACAGGGAATGAGCAGTTCTTC.

The V call is TRBV25-1, the J call TRBJ1-1; 7 nucleotides align to TRBD1. J lost 6 bases, V lost 6 bases, and 10 bases had no gene match. Germline values: CDR1 MGHDK, CDR2 SYGVNS. The CDR3 has 14 amino acids. CDR3 DNA: TGTGCCAGCAGGCGACAGGGTTGGGGCCCTGAAGCTTTCTTT. Protein sequence: CASRRQGWGPEAFF.

The rearrangement joins TRBV5-6 to TRBJ1-4; no clear D gene. Between the trimmed V and J ends, which lost 2 bases and 7 bases, there was a span of 12 bases. The germline V gene has CDR1 SGHDT and CDR2 YYEEEE. This CDR3 has 14 amino acids. DNA for the CDR3: TGTGCCAGCAGCTTCACCAATCTCGGTGAAAAACTGTTTTTT. It encodes CASSFTNLGEKLFF.